This T cell receptor (beta chain) was found in a study of cytomegalovirus exposure and HLA in healthy donors. PCR primers comprised 60 Vbeta and 13 Jbeta primers. The assay was immunoSEQ multiplex PCR, and TCRdb's table has in-frame clones only and misses some. Of 150,000 to 200,000 clones listed, 81% were seen once; the top ten hold approximately 2%. As for this clone: Its antigen is as yet unknown.

Donors likely had unrecorded immune exposures despite being nominally healthy when sampled. The V and J ends lost 4 bases and 6 bases respectively, with 9 bases between them. The CDR3 is 13 residues long. The germline V gene has CDR1 MRHNA and CDR2 SNTAGT. Study-wide results and caveats: It was 164 TCR beta chains that were listed as cytomegalovirus-associated.

The sequenced material came from PBMCs. This chain connects TRBV6-4 to TRBJ2-2; D not resolved. This TCR came from a young woman in good health and CMV-seronegative. CDR3 loop: CASSVIRSGELFF. The CDR3 DNA is TGTGCCAGCAGTGTTATCAGATCCGGGGAGCTGTTTTTT.